Following are 32 T cell receptor beta chains from one sample sequenced in a study of ipilimumab plus nivolumab after autologous stem cell transplantation. Repertoires were generated with immunoSEQ multiplex PCR, while TCRdb's copy carries only in-frame clones and drops some. This table has more than 9,500 clones, about 70% appearing once. The sequenced sample was PBMCs, obtained in a trial of ipilimumab plus nivolumab as post-transplant consolidation. Receptor source: a male donor with diffuse large B-cell lymphoma.

This clone was counted only a few times. In the same sample, other DNA sequences code for this CDR3. This chain connects TRBV9 to TRBJ1-5; 7 nucleotides line up with TRBD1. In germline, CDR1 is SGDLS, CDR2 YYNGEE. The V gene end was trimmed by 5 bases and the J gene end by 0 bases; junction bases not matched to a gene: 5. This CDR3 has 15 amino acids. The CDR3 region has the DNA TGTGCCAGCAGTGAAGGGGGCAATAGCAATCAGCCCCAGCATTTT. This codes for CASSEGGNSNQPQHF.

V is TRBV7-8 and J is TRBJ2-5, with a possible D match to TRBD1 (6 bases). V lost 7 bases and J 7 bases, leaving 13 bases between the germline ends. Germline V gene data show CDR1 as SGHVS and CDR2 as FQNEAQ. The CDR3 totals 12 residues. The CDR3 nucleotides read TGTGCCAGCAAAGGGGGATCGGGGACCCAGTACTTC. It yields the protein CASKGGSGTQYF.

The chain recombines TRBV5-5 with TRBJ2-7; 8 bases align to TRBD2. The CDR3 is 15 residues long. The germline V gene has CDR1 SGHKS and CDR2 YYEKEE (reference sequence). J lost 7 bases, V lost 0 bases, and 9 bases had no gene match. CDR3 loop: CASSLVIAGSREQYF. CDR3 nucleotide sequence: TGTGCCAGCAGCTTGGTAATAGCGGGATCTAGGGAGCAGTACTTC.

The chain recombines TRBV7-9 with TRBJ1-2; D perhaps matches TRBD1 (5 bases). The CDR3 is 14 residues long. V was shortened by 1 base and J by 3 bases, with 9 bases between the two germline ends. Germline CDR1 SEHNR, CDR2 FQNEAQ (reference sequence). CDR3 DNA sequence: TGTGCCAGCAGCTTAGTCGGGACGGACTATGGCTACACCTTC. It specifies CASSLVGTDYGYTF.

This chain joins TRBV7-2 and TRBJ2-7; a possible D gene is TRBD2 (6 bases). From germline, CDR1 is SGHTA and CDR2 FQGNSA. CDR3 length: 13 amino acids. Trimming took 5 bases from V and 2 from J, leaving 10 bases between them. CDR3 in amino acids: CASSRELAYEQYF. The CDR3 DNA reads TGTGCCAGCAGCCGGGAGCTAGCCTACGAGCAGTACTTC.

This chain joins TRBV4-2 and TRBJ1-2; 9 bases map to TRBD1. CDR3 length equals 14 residues. V shed 6 bases, J shed 5 bases, and the junction held 7 bases outside the gene matches. Germline-derived CDR1 and CDR2 are LGHNA and YNFKEQ. The CDR3 nucleotides are TGTGCCAGCAGGTCGGGACAGGGATGGTATGGCTACACCTTC. Amino acids: CASRSGQGWYGYTF.

The chain links TRBV20-1 to TRBJ2-7, with D perhaps TRBD2 (5 bases). This CDR3 has 11 residues. Between the trimmed V and J ends, which lost 5 bases and 6 bases, there was a span of 11 bases. Germline V gene data show CDR1 as DFQATT and CDR2 as SNEGSKA (reference sequence). In nucleotides, the CDR3 is TGCAGTGCTTTAGCTAGCCTCGAGCAGTACTTC. Translation: CSALASLEQYF.

The V call is TRBV6-6, the J call TRBJ2-7, with a possible D match to TRBD1 (6 bases). CDR3 length: 13 residues. The germline gives CDR1 MNHNY, CDR2 SVGAGI (reference sequence). V lost 7 bases and J lost 5, with 15 bases in between. The CDR3 is CASTQTGPNEQYF. The CDR3 bases are TGTGCCAGCACCCAAACAGGGCCCAACGAGCAGTACTTC.

In its sample, this clone was seen once. CDR3 DNA sequence: TGTGCCAGCTCGTTGGTCTACGGAAAACTGTTTTTT. Translating gives CASSLVYGKLFF. The chain is built from TRBV4-2 and TRBJ1-4; no clear D gene. The V end lost 8 bases, the J end lost 10 bases, and 14 bases lay between the germline ends. Germline V gives CDR1 LGHNA, CDR2 YNFKEQ. The length of the CDR3 is 12 residues.

This chain uses TRBV11-2 with TRBJ1-2, with TRBD1 as a possible D gene (5 bases). Trimming left V 5 bases short and J 7 bases short, with 17 bases between. Germline V gene data show CDR1 as SGHAT and CDR2 as FQNNGV. CDR3 length: 14 amino acids. CDR3 sequence reads: CASSTHAGAGGYTF. Written as DNA, the CDR3 is TGTGCCAGCAGCACCCACGCTGGGGCTGGTGGCTACACCTTC. Drawing the rest from reference TRBV11-2 and TRBJ1-2, the complete variable domain is EAGVAQSPRYKIIEKRQSVAFWCNPISGHATLYWYQQILGQGPKLLIQFQNNGVVDDSQLPKDRFSAERLKGVDSTLKIQPAKLEDSAVYLCASSTHAGAGGYTFGSGTRLTVV.

This chain joins TRBV5-1 and TRBJ2-3, with unresolved D. This CDR3 has 15 residues. CDR1 is SGHRS, CDR2 YFSETQ, per germline. V dropped 0 bases and J dropped 4 bases, with 12 bases sitting between them. CDR3 coding DNA: TGCGCCAGCAGCTTGGTTGTCCTAGGCTCAGATACGCAGTATTTT. The encoded protein is CASSLVVLGSDTQYF.

This clone has a handful of counts. The genes are TRBV6-1 and TRBJ1-2, with D possibly TRBD1 on 6 matching bases. CDR3 size: 14 residues. CDR1 is MNHNS, CDR2 SASEGT, per germline. V gave up 6 bases and J gave up 2 bases, with 13 bases separating them. The CDR3 coding sequence is TGTGCCAGCAGCCCGAGAGGGGGAAACTATGGCTACACCTTC. As protein: CASSPRGGNYGYTF.

This chain connects TRBV5-6 to TRBJ2-1; TRBD2 agrees at 7 bases. The germline V gene encodes CDR1 SGHDT and CDR2 YYEEEE. V trimming: 0 bases; J trimming: 14 bases; junction bases outside the gene matches: 11. CDR3 size: 14 residues. DNA of the CDR3: TGTGCCAGCAGCTTGGAGGTTCGGGGGGAAGGGAAGTTCTTC. This encodes CASSLEVRGEGKFF.

This chain connects TRBV7-9 to TRBJ2-3; D remains unclear. Germline V gives CDR1 SEHNR, CDR2 FQNEAQ (reference sequence). The CDR3 covers 15 residues. The V gene lost 1 base and the J gene lost 5 bases, with 13 bases spanning the gap. CDR3 coding DNA: TGTGCCAGCAGCTTAGTTGACTGGATACAAGATACGCAGTATTTT. Protein product: CASSLVDWIQDTQYF.

In this sample, this clone turned up a few times. The V gene is TRBV30, the J gene TRBJ1-1; 10 bases line up with TRBD1. The germline CDR1 and CDR2 sequences are GTSNPN and SVGIG (reference sequence). The CDR3 loop spans 11 amino acids. DNA of the CDR3: TGTGCATGGGACAGGGGAAATGAAGCTTTCTTT. This translates into CAWDRGNEAFF.

The chain carries TRBV30 and TRBJ1-2, with TRBD1 matching over 9 bases. The V gene end was trimmed by 2 bases and the J gene end by 3 bases; junction bases not matched to a gene: 7. The CDR3 contains 15 residues. Germline CDR1 GTSNPN, CDR2 SVGIG (reference sequence). CDR3 bases: TGTGCCTGGAGTTCCGGGACAGGGTCGCACTATGGCTACACCTTC. This translates into CAWSSGTGSHYGYTF.

This clone was observed a single time. The chain employs TRBV30 and TRBJ1-5; D call uncertain. Deletions cut 2 bases from V and 0 bases from J, with 8 bases between. From germline, CDR1 is GTSNPN and CDR2 SVGIG (reference sequence). CDR3 length equals 14 residues. The DNA of the CDR3 is TGTGCCTGGAGTCTAGGCCTTAGCAATCAGCCCCAGCATTTT. It encodes CAWSLGLSNQPQHF.

V gene TRBV4-1 combines with J gene TRBJ1-5; D might be TRBD1 (6 bases). This CDR3 spans 15 amino acids. V was trimmed by 1 base and J by 7 bases, leaving 14 bases between them. Germline CDR1 and CDR2: MGHRA and YSYEKL. DNA of the CDR3: TGCGCCAGCAGCCAAGTTGAGCAGGGGCGGCAGCCCCAGCATTTT. It codes for CASSQVEQGRQPQHF.

This clone occurred once. This chain joins TRBV4-3 and TRBJ2-1, with 7 positions matching TRBD1. The germline V gene has CDR1 LGHNA and CDR2 YSLEER. The CDR3 has 13 residues. V trimming: 4 bases; J trimming: 8 bases; junction bases outside the gene matches: 5. CDR3 nucleotide sequence: TGCGCCAGCAGCCGGGACAGTATGGATGAGCAGTTCTTC. As protein: CASSRDSMDEQFF.

The chain couples TRBV10-1 to TRBJ1-4, with 9 bases fitting TRBD1. The germline V gene encodes CDR1 WNHNN and CDR2 SYGVQD (reference sequence). J lost 3 bases, V lost 5 bases, and 7 bases had no gene match. This CDR3 comprises 16 residues. The CDR3 nucleotides read TGCGCCAGCAGTCCCGGGACAGGGAGGCCTAATGAAAAACTGTTTTTT. Translating gives CASSPGTGRPNEKLFF.

A remark on this clone: An end of the junction differs from the germline gene, which may be a read error. This chain joins TRBV13 and TRBJ1-1; weak D call: TRBD1 (6 bases). There are 14 residues in the CDR3. The germline V gene encodes CDR1 PRHDT and CDR2 FYEKMQ (reference sequence). The CDR3 DNA follows: TGTGCCAGCAGCGTAGGCCCAGGGGCTACTGAAGCTTTCTTT. Protein sequence: CASSVGPGATEAFF.

The V call is TRBV14, the J call TRBJ1-5; unclear D gene. This CDR3 is 13 amino acids long. V lost 3 bases and J lost 9, with 12 bases in between. Germline V gene lookup returns CDR1 SGHDN and CDR2 FVKESK. The CDR3 region is CASSQTRLGPQHF. CDR3 in DNA: TGTGCCAGCAGCCAGACAAGATTAGGGCCCCAGCATTTT. Together with reference TRBV14 and TRBJ1-5, the CDR3 gives the full variable domain: EAGVTQFPSHSVIEKGQTVTLRCDPISGHDNLYWYRRVMGKEIKFLLHFVKESKQDESGMPNNRFLAERTGGTYSTLKVQPAELEDSGVYFCASSQTRLGPQHFGDGTRLSIL.

The chain has TRBV4-1 and TRBJ1-5, with 8 bases matching TRBD1. J lost 2 bases, V lost 0 bases, and 12 bases had no gene match. The CDR3 contains 19 residues. Germline lookup yields CDR1 MGHRA and CDR2 YSYEKL. CDR3 residues: CASSQDGGDRSYGNQPQHF. The CDR3 nucleotides are TGCGCCAGCAGCCAAGATGGGGGGGACAGGTCATACGGCAATCAGCCCCAGCATTTT.

V usage is TRBV13 and J usage is TRBJ2-7, with D maybe TRBD2 (5 bases). The CDR3 length is 15 residues. In germline, CDR1 is PRHDT, CDR2 FYEKMQ (reference sequence). The V gene lost 4 bases and the J gene lost 1 base, with 14 bases spanning the gap. The CDR3 bases are TGTGCCAGCAGCTCCCCATCAGCGGCGTCCTACGAGCAGTACTTC. Residues: CASSSPSAASYEQYF.

The chain carries TRBV11-3 and TRBJ1-2; D remains ambiguous. This CDR3 comprises 14 residues. Germline V CDR1 and CDR2: SGHNT, YENEEA. With 5 bases removed from V and 7 bases from J, the gap between germline ends came to 17 bases. The CDR3 DNA sequence: TGTGCCAGCAGCGAGAAAGGTGCCGGAGTTGGCTACACCTTC. Its translation is CASSEKGAGVGYTF.

The J gene is TRBJ2-5, the V gene TRBV5-4; D is ambiguous. The CDR3 totals 14 residues. Trimming took 4 bases from V and 9 from J, leaving 19 bases between them. The germline V gene encodes CDR1 SGHNT and CDR2 YYREEE (reference sequence). The CDR3 reads CASSIGRSPGSQYF. The CDR3 nucleotides are TGTGCCAGCAGCATTGGTCGCTCCCCTGGGTCCCAGTACTTC. The full variable domain, completed using reference TRBV5-4 and TRBJ2-5, is ETGVTQSPTHLIKTRGQQVTLRCSSQSGHNTVSWYQQALGQGPQFIFQYYREEENGRGNFPPRFSGLQFPNYSSELNVNALELDDSALYLCASSIGRSPGSQYFGPGTRLLVL.

V and J are TRBV19 and TRBJ1-1; D gene ambiguous. In germline, CDR1 is LNHDA, CDR2 SQIVND (reference sequence). Trimming shortened V by 5 bases and J by 0 bases, and 16 bases separated the two germline ends. The CDR3 sequence is 16 residues long. The CDR3 DNA reads as TGTGCCAGTAGTCATCCCCGGGAGAGTTTGAACACTGAAGCTTTCTTT. Amino acids: CASSHPRESLNTEAFF. Drawing the rest from reference TRBV19 and TRBJ1-1, the complete variable domain is DGGITQSPKYLFRKEGQNVTLSCEQNLNHDAMYWYRQDPGQGLRLIYYSQIVNDFQKGDIAEGYSVSREKKESFPLTVTSAQKNPTAFYLCASSHPRESLNTEAFFGQGTRLTVV.

CDR3 loop: CASSLDSLAGYNEQFF. CDR3 sequence (DNA): TGTGCCAGCAGCTTGGATTCGCTAGCGGGGTACAATGAGCAGTTCTTC. The rearrangement links TRBV5-8 to TRBJ2-1; 9 bases are a match to TRBD2. This CDR3 comprises 16 residues. After removal of 0 bases from V and 4 bases from J, the junction contained 5 bases not matched to a gene. Germline CDR1 is SGHTS and CDR2 is YDEGEE.

This CDR3 is CASSFRNSLSPRETQYF. The CDR3 DNA sequence: TGCGCCAGCAGCTTTAGGAACTCATTAAGCCCGCGGGAGACCCAGTACTTC. The gene calls are TRBV5-1 and TRBJ2-5; D gene unclear. Trimming stripped 2 bases from V and 5 bases from J, with 22 bases between. The CDR3 length is 17 residues. Germline assignment: CDR1 SGHRS and CDR2 YFSETQ.

The chain recombines TRBV7-8 with TRBJ2-1; D is ambiguous. The CDR3 loop spans 14 amino acids. Germline V CDR1 and CDR2: SGHVS, FQNEAQ. Trimming shortened V by 1 base and J by 0 bases, and 4 bases separated the two germline ends. This CDR3 is CASSLDYSYNEQFF. The CDR3 nucleotides are TGTGCCAGCAGCTTAGACTACTCCTACAATGAGCAGTTCTTC.

Within the sample, this clone is medium-sized. This chain uses TRBV21-1 with TRBJ1-1; the table names TRBD1, a call not compared with the DNA. TRBV21-1 is annotated as a pseudogene. This CDR3 region has 16 residues. The CDR3 DNA is TGTGCCAGCAGCATGACAGGGGGTACTATGAACACTGAAGCTTTCTTT. The encoded protein is CASSMTGGTMNTEAFF.

The CDR3 nucleotides are TGTGCCAGCAGCTTCAGACCCTTCTACGAGCAGTACTTC. Translating it yields CASSFRPFYEQYF. The chain links TRBV14 to TRBJ2-7; no clear D gene. The CDR3 loop spans 13 amino acids. The V gene lost 5 bases and the J gene lost 3 bases, with 11 bases spanning the gap. The germline gives CDR1 SGHDN, CDR2 FVKESK.